The 21 T cell receptor beta chains presented below share a single source sample, sequenced in a study of human T cells and chemical hapten exposure. Regarding time point: patch test 1, 2 weeks after DPC sensitization. The treatment denotes: therapeutic diphenylcyclopropenone sensitization with weekly scalp DPC. TCRdb redid the calling of the RACE reads with MiXCR, one entry per CDR3 protein. The sample consists of around 71,000 distinct CDR3 sequences, about 9.4% of them appearing once. The material was whole blood, obtained in connection with sensitization to the hapten diphenylcyclopropenone (DPC). The receptors here all came from a woman in her thirties or forties with alopecia areata. Some clones in this sample may be carry-over from other donors' samples.

This clonotype was observed at least ten times. The V gene is TRBV7-9, the J gene TRBJ1-1; no clear D gene. This CDR3 comprises 12 residues. CDR1 SEHNR and CDR2 FQNEAQ come from the germline V gene (reference sequence). V dropped 6 bases and J dropped 3 bases, with 8 bases sitting between them. CDR3 DNA: TGTGCCAGCAGGGGCAGCTACACTGAAGCTTTCTTT. Its protein is CASRGSYTEAFF.

Ten or more counts support this clonotype. J is TRBJ1-1 and V is TRBV6-6, with a weak D call TRBD1 (5 bases). In germline, CDR1 is MNHNY, CDR2 SVGAGI (reference sequence). The ends were cut back, 0 bases at V and 7 bases at J, with 15 bases in the middle. The CDR3 runs to 15 residues. DNA of the CDR3: TGTGCCAGCAGTTACTCGGAGGGGAGTTTTGGTGAAGCTTTCTTT. Translated: CASSYSEGSFGEAFF.

This clonotype was detected many times. The V and J genes are TRBV11-2 and TRBJ2-3; 8 bases map to TRBD1. The CDR3 sequence is 15 residues long. Germline V gives CDR1 SGHAT, CDR2 FQNNGV. With 1 base clipped from V and 5 bases from J, the junction kept 5 bases outside the gene matches. The CDR3 DNA sequence: TGTGCCAGCAGCTTAGTGACAGGGGAAATAGATACGCAGTATTTT. Its translation is CASSLVTGEIDTQYF.

This clonotype appeared a few times. The chain recombines TRBV29-1 with TRBJ2-1; the D is unclear. V gave up 8 bases and J gave up 7 bases, with 21 bases separating them. This CDR3 has 14 residues. Germline loops: CDR1 SQVTM, CDR2 ANQGSEA. CDR3 coding DNA: TGCAGCCACCGCCCATTCCCGGCGCGGAATGAGCAGTTCTTC. It yields the protein CSHRPFPARNEQFF.

This clonotype was counted many times. J is TRBJ2-5 and V is TRBV12-3 or TRBV12-4; D unresolved. Trimming left V 3 bases short and J 5 bases short, with 10 bases between. The CDR3 extends over 13 amino acids. The CDR3 nucleotides are TGTGCCAGCAGTTTTACTACCTGGGAGACCCAGTACTTC. Amino acids: CASSFTTWETQYF.

This chain joins TRBV19 and TRBJ2-3; D is ambiguous. The germline CDR1 and CDR2 sequences are LNHDA and SQIVND (reference sequence). The CDR3 runs to 17 residues. The V end lost 3 bases, the J end lost 4 bases, and 20 bases lay between the germline ends. The chain's CDR3 is CASSIVYRTASADTQYF. Here the CDR3 DNA reads TGTGCCAGTAGTATTGTGTATCGAACAGCATCAGCAGATACGCAGTATTTT.

The chain is built from TRBV5-4 and TRBJ2-3; tentatively, D is TRBD2 (6 bases). Germline CDR1 and CDR2: SGHNT and YYREEE (reference sequence). CDR3 length: 15 residues. The V end lost 4 bases, the J end lost 6 bases, and 18 bases lay between the germline ends. Here the CDR3 DNA reads TGTGCCAGCAGCCGTGCACGCGGGGACGGGGATACGCAGTATTTT. It yields the protein CASSRARGDGDTQYF. Together with reference TRBV5-4 and TRBJ2-3, the CDR3 gives the full variable domain: ETGVTQSPTHLIKTRGQQVTLRCSSQSGHNTVSWYQQALGQGPQFIFQYYREEENGRGNFPPRFSGLQFPNYSSELNVNALELDDSALYLCASSRARGDGDTQYFGPGTRLTVL.

This clonotype was found many times. DNA for the CDR3: TGTGCCAGCAGCTTGGAGGGACAGGGCTCCTATAATTCACCCCTCCACTTT. It is translated as CASSLEGQGSYNSPLHF. The chain recombines TRBV5-4 with TRBJ1-6; 9 positions agree with TRBD1. V dropped 0 bases and J dropped 0; count of bases not matched to a gene: 1. This CDR3 is built from 17 residues. Germline V CDR1 and CDR2: SGHNT, YYREEE (reference sequence). Full variable domain (remainder filled in from reference TRBV5-4 and TRBJ1-6): ETGVTQSPTHLIKTRGQQVTLRCSSQSGHNTVSWYQQALGQGPQFIFQYYREEENGRGNFPPRFSGLQFPNYSSELNVNALELDDSALYLCASSLEGQGSYNSPLHFGNGTRLTVT.

The chain couples TRBV6-5 to TRBJ1-1, with 7 nucleotides matching TRBD1. This CDR3 comprises 18 residues. The trim removed 6 bases at V and 1 base at J, leaving 17 bases unmatched. CDR1 MNHEY and CDR2 SVGAGI come from the germline V gene. CDR3 in amino acids: CASSPNRQGRRTNTEAFF. The DNA for the CDR3 is TGTGCCAGCAGCCCCAATCGACAGGGTCGGCGCACGAACACTGAAGCTTTCTTT.

This clonotype was seen many times. The V call is TRBV30, the J call TRBJ2-1; TRBD1 matches 8 bases. Germline V gives CDR1 GTSNPN, CDR2 SVGIG (reference sequence). Trimming cost V 4 bases and J 2 bases; bases outside gene matches: 4. This CDR3 spans 14 amino acids. The CDR3 reads CAWTPGQAYNEQFF. The CDR3 bases are TGTGCCTGGACTCCGGGACAGGCCTACAATGAGCAGTTCTTC.

By proportion, this clonotype is medium-sized. The chain uses TRBV4-1 and TRBJ2-7; D unresolved. Germline lookup yields CDR1 MGHRA and CDR2 YSYEKL. With 2 bases removed from V and 3 bases from J, the gap between germline ends came to 14 bases. The CDR3 is 15 amino acids. CDR3 sequence: CASSQSHDPIYEQYF. CDR3 nucleotide sequence: TGCGCCAGCAGCCAATCCCATGACCCAATCTACGAGCAGTACTTC.

This clonotype was detected many times. Here the CDR3 reads CASSAQPNTEAFF. The CDR3 DNA reads as TGTGCCAGCAGCGCTCAACCGAACACTGAAGCTTTCTTT. The chain carries TRBV7-9 and TRBJ1-1; no definite D call. The germline CDR1 and CDR2 sequences are SEHNR and FQNEAQ (reference sequence). V shed 5 bases and J shed 1 base, with 8 bases lying between them. There are 13 residues in the CDR3.

This clonotype occurred many times. V gene TRBV27 combines with J gene TRBJ1-5; no definite D call. V was cut by 3 bases and J by 1 base, with 13 bases left in between. Germline V CDR1 and CDR2: MNHEY, SMNVEV (reference sequence). There are 16 residues in the CDR3. CDR3 protein: CASSFRIGPSNQPQHF. As DNA, the CDR3 is TGTGCCAGCAGTTTCCGAATCGGGCCCAGCAATCAGCCCCAGCATTTT.

This clonotype occurred many times. The chain uses TRBV7-3 and TRBJ1-1; a possible D gene is TRBD1 (6 bases). The CDR3 consists of 14 residues. Trimming stripped 7 bases from V and 2 bases from J, with 14 bases between. The germline CDR1 and CDR2 sequences are SGHTA and FQGTGA. The CDR3 is CASKTDSPNTEAFF. CDR3 nucleotide sequence: TGTGCCAGCAAAACGGACAGCCCTAACACTGAAGCTTTCTTT.

This clonotype was picked up many times. The V call is TRBV5-6, the J call TRBJ1-4; no clear D. Germline assignment: CDR1 SGHDT and CDR2 YYEEEE. V shed 2 bases and J shed 8 bases, with 10 bases lying between them. There are 13 residues in the CDR3. DNA of the CDR3: TGTGCCAGCAGCTTCGAACAGAAAGAAAAACTGTTTTTT. This encodes CASSFEQKEKLFF. Full variable domain (rest looked up from reference TRBV5-6 and TRBJ1-4): DAGVTQSPTHLIKTRGQQVTLRCSPKSGHDTVSWYQQALGQGPQFIFQYYEEEERQRGNFPDRFSGHQFPNYSSELNVNALLLGDSALYLCASSFEQKEKLFFGSGTQLSVL.

This clonotype was seen a handful of times. The rearrangement links TRBV11-2 to TRBJ2-5; 9 bases map to TRBD2. The CDR3 sequence is 15 residues long. After removal of 3 bases from V and 5 bases from J, the junction contained 7 bases not matched to a gene. The V gene's germline CDR1 is SGHAT and CDR2 FQNNGV. The CDR3 DNA sequence: TGTGCCAGCAGCTTGATAGCGGGGGCTGGGGAGACCCAGTACTTC. This translates into CASSLIAGAGETQYF.

The CDR3 spells CASSPTGVSSYEQYF. The CDR3 DNA is TGTGCCAGCTCACCAACAGGGGTGAGCTCCTACGAGCAGTACTTC. The V gene is TRBV18, the J gene TRBJ2-7, with 7 bases fitting TRBD1. The CDR3 sequence is 15 residues long. CDR1 is KGHSH and CDR2 is LQKENI in the germline V gene. V trimming: 2 bases; J trimming: 0 bases; junction bases outside the gene matches: 4.

This clonotype has a count of ten or more. This chain links TRBV20-1 with TRBJ2-1, with TRBD2 as a possible D gene (5 bases). The CDR3 has 17 amino acids. The germline V gene encodes CDR1 DFQATT and CDR2 SNEGSKA (reference sequence). V lost 0 bases and J lost 7, with 22 bases in between. The CDR3 DNA is TGCAGTGCTAGAGATCCCCACGGGCGGGCGTACATAAATGAGCAGTTCTTC. This encodes CSARDPHGRAYINEQFF.

This clonotype was recorded a few times. The V and J genes are TRBV20-1 and TRBJ2-7, with D maybe TRBD1 (5 bases). Deletions cut 7 bases from V and 0 bases from J, with 16 bases between. This CDR3 has 14 residues. Germline V gene sequence: CDR1 DFQATT, CDR2 SNEGSKA (reference sequence). The CDR3 protein is CSVPQGLSSYEQYF. CDR3 DNA: TGCAGTGTCCCCCAGGGTCTAAGCTCCTACGAGCAGTACTTC.

This clonotype was picked up many times. V usage is TRBV29-1 and J usage is TRBJ2-5; D may be TRBD1 (5 bases). The V end lost 3 bases, the J end lost 3 bases, and 11 bases lay between the germline ends. Looked up from germline, CDR1 is SQVTM and CDR2 is ANQGSEA. The CDR3 is 13 residues long. In nucleotides, the CDR3 is TGCAGCGTTGAGGGGCAGCTTAAAGAGACCCAGTACTTC. Its protein product is CSVEGQLKETQYF. Looking up the rest from reference TRBV29-1 and TRBJ2-5 gives the full variable domain: SAVISQKPSRDICQRGTSLTIQCQVDSQVTMMFWYRQQPGQSLTLIATANQGSEATYESGFVIDKFPISRPNLTFSTLTVSNMSPEDSSIYLCSVEGQLKETQYFGPGTRLLVL.

V is TRBV6-5 and J is TRBJ1-2; D remains unclear. CDR1 is MNHEY and CDR2 is SVGAGI in the germline V gene. The CDR3 extends over 15 amino acids. V dropped 2 bases and J dropped 0 bases, with 10 bases sitting between them. CDR3 protein: CASSYSANSNYGYTF. In DNA, the CDR3 is TGTGCCAGCAGTTACAGTGCCAACTCTAACTATGGCTACACCTTC.